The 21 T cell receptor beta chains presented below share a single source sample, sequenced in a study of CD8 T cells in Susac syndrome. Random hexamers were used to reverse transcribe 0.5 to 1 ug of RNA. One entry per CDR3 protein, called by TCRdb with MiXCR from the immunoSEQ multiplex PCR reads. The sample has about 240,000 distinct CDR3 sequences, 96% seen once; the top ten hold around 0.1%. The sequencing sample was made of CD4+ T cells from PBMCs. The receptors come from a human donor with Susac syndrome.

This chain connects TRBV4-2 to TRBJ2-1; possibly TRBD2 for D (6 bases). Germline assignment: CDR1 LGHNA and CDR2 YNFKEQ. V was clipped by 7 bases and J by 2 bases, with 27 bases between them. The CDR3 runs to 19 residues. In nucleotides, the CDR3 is TGTGCCAGCACTTCTTCTCTAGATCCTCTAGCGTCGACCTACAATGAGCAGTTCTTC. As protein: CASTSSLDPLASTYNEQFF.

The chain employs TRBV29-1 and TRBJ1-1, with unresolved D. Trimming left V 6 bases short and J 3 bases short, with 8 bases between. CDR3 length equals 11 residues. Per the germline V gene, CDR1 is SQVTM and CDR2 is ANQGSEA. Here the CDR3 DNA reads TGCAGCGTCCGGGCGGACACTGAAGCTTTCTTT. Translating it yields CSVRADTEAFF.

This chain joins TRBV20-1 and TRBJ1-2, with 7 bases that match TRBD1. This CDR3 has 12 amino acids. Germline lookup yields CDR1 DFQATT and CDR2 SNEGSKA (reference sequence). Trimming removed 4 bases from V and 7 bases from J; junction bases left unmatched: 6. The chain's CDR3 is CSATGGLAGYTF. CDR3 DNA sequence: TGCAGTGCTACAGGGGGGTTGGCTGGCTACACCTTC.

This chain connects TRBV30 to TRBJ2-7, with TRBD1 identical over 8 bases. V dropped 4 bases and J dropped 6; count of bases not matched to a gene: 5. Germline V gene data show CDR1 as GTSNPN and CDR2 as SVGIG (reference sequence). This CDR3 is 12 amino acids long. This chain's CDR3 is CAWKTGAPEQYF. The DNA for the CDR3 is TGTGCCTGGAAGACAGGGGCGCCCGAGCAGTACTTC.

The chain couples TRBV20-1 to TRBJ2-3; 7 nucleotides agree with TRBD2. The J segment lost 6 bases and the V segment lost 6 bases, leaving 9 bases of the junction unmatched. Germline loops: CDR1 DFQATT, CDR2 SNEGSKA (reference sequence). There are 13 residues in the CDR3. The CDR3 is CSASAGVADTQYF. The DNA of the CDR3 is TGCAGTGCATCTGCGGGGGTTGCGGATACGCAGTATTTT.

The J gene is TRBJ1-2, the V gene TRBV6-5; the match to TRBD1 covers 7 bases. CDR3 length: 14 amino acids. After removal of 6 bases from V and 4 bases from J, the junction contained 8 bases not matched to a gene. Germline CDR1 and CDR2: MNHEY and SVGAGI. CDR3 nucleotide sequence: TGTGCCAGCAGCCGGGACAGTTCACTCTATGGCTACACCTTC. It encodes CASSRDSSLYGYTF.

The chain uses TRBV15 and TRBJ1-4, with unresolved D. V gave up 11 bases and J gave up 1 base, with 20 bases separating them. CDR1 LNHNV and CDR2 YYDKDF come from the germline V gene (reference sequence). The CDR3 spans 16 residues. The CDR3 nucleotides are TGTGCCCCCCCTTACCGTAGCCCTGAAACTAATGAAAAACTGTTTTTT. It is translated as CAPPYRSPETNEKLFF.

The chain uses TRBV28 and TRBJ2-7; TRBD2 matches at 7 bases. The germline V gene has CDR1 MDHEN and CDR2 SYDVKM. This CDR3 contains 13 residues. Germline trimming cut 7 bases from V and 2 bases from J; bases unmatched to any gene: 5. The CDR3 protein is CASIGLVPYEQYF. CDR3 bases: TGTGCCAGCATCGGACTAGTCCCCTACGAGCAGTACTTC.

The CDR3 region is CASSFDAGRGTDTQYF. For the CDR3, the DNA is TGTGCCAGCAGCTTTGATGCGGGAAGGGGAACAGATACGCAGTATTTT. The chain joins TRBV7-9 to TRBJ2-3, with a tentative D call TRBD2 (6 bases). Per the germline V gene, CDR1 is SEHNR and CDR2 is FQNEAQ (reference sequence). V gave up 3 bases and J gave up 3 bases, with 16 bases separating them. This CDR3 region has 16 residues.

The CDR3 sequence is CSVGESTGANVLTF. CDR3 DNA sequence: TGCAGCGTTGGTGAGTCTACAGGGGCCAACGTCCTGACTTTC. This chain uses TRBV29-1 with TRBJ2-6; D gene unclear. The CDR3 is 14 residues long. CDR1 is SQVTM, CDR2 ANQGSEA, per germline. V lost 4 bases, J lost 4 bases, and 11 bases lay in between.

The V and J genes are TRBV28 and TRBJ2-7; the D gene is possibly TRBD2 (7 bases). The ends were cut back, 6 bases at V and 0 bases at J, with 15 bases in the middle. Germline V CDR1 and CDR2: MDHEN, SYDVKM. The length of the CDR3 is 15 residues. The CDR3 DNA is TGTGCCAGCAGCTTTAGGGGGGGGCCCTCCTACGAGCAGTACTTC. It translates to CASSFRGGPSYEQYF.

The CDR3 bases are TGTGCCAGCAGGCCCGCCATCCTGACTAGCGGGATGGAAGATACGCAGTATTTT. It yields the protein CASRPAILTSGMEDTQYF. The chain has TRBV12-3 or TRBV12-4 and TRBJ2-3, with TRBD2 matching 11 bases. With 6 bases clipped from V and 5 bases from J, the junction kept 16 bases outside the gene matches. The CDR3 runs 18 residues.

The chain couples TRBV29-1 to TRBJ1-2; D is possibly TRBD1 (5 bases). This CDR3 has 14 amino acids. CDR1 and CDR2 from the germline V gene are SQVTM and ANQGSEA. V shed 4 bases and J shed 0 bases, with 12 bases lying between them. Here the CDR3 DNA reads TGCAGCGTTGTGCAGGGAGGGACTAACTATGGCTACACCTTC. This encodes CSVVQGGTNYGYTF.

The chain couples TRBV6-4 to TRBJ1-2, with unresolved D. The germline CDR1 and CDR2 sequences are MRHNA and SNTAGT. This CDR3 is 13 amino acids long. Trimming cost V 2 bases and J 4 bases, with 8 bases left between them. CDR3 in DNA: TGTGCCAGCAGTGACCGAGGTGGCTATGGCTACACCTTC. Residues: CASSDRGGYGYTF.

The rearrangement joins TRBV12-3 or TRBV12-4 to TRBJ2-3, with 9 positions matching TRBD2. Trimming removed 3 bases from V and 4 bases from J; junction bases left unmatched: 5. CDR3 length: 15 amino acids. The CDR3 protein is CASSLWEREADTQYF. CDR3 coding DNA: TGTGCCAGCAGTTTGTGGGAGCGGGAGGCAGATACGCAGTATTTT.

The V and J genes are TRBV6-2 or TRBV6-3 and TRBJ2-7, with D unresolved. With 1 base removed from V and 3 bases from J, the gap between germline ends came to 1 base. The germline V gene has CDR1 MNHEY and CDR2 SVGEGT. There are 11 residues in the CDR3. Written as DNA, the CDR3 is TGTGCCAGCAGTTACTACTACGAGCAGTACTTC. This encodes CASSYYYEQYF.

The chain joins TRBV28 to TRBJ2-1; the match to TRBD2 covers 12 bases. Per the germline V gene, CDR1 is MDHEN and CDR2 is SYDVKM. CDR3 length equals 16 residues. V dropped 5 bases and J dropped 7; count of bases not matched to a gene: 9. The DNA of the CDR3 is TGTGCCAGCAGTGGTCTAGCGGGAGGGCCGGTTAATGAGCAGTTCTTC. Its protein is CASSGLAGGPVNEQFF. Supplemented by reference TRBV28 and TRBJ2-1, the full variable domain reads DVKVTQSSRYLVKRTGEKVFLECVQDMDHENMFWYRQDPGLGLRLIYFSYDVKMKEKGDIPEGYSVSREKKERFSLILESASTNQTSMYLCASSGLAGGPVNEQFFGPGTRLTVL.

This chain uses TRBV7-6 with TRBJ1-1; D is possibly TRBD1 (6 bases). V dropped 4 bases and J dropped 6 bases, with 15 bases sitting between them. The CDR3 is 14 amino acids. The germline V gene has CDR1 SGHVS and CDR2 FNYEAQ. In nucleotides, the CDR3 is TGTGCCAGCAGCTACCTTCCGGGGGGCGCTGAAGCTTTCTTT. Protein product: CASSYLPGGAEAFF.

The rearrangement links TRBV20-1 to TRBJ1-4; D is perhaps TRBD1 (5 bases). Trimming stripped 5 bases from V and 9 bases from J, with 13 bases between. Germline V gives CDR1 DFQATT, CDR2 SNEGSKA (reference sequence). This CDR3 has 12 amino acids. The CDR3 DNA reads TGCAGTGCTCAGGGTTTAGGTAAAAAACTGTTTTTT. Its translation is CSAQGLGKKLFF.

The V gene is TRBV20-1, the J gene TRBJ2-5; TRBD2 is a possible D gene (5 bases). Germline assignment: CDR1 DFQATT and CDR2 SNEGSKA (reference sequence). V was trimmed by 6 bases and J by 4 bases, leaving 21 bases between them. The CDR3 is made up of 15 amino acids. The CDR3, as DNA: TGCAGTGCGGCCATCTCTGGAGGTGGGAGAGAGACCCAGTACTTC. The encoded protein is CSAAISGGGRETQYF.

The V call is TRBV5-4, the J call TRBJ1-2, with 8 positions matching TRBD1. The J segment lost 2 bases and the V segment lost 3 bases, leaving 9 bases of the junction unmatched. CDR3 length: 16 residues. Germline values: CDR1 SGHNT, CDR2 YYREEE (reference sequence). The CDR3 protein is CASSSGAGQGNYGYTF. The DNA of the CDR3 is TGTGCCAGCAGCTCTGGCGCCGGACAGGGCAACTATGGCTACACCTTC.